The TCR beta chain under discussion was sequenced for a study of response to subunit inactivated influenza vaccine. A single record per CDR3 protein comes from TCRdb applying MiXCR to the RT-PCR reads. The sample lists some 800,000 distinct CDR3 sequences, around 21% occurring once. Study results and caveats: It was the authors' suggestion that each seasonal influenza vaccination recruits few new T cells.

Concerning this clonotype: No antigen is known for it.

The sequenced sample was PBMCs from blood, obtained 5 days after vaccination. The clonotype was recovered from a man aged 50-60 years who received an inactivated influenza vaccine.

CDR3 DNA: TGCAGTGCGCCGCTTCTAGCGGGAGGGAACACCGGGGAGCTGTTTTTT. It specifies CSAPLLAGGNTGELFF. The genes are TRBV20-1 and TRBJ2-2; 11 nucleotides agree with TRBD2. Germline assignment: CDR1 DFQATT and CDR2 SNEGSKA (reference sequence). With V trimmed by 6 bases and J by 1 base, 7 bases remained unmatched. There are 16 residues in the CDR3.